Below, 15 T cell receptor beta chains from the same sample are listed, as sequenced in a study of blood T cell repertoires in COVID-19. The table came from immunoSEQ multiplex PCR; TCRdb's copy has only in-frame clones and leaves some out. Among some 180,000 clones listed, 79% were seen once. Sample: PBMCs or T cells enriched from blood (not recorded which). The receptors come from a woman between 70 and 85 years old in a cohort exposed to, infected with or recovered from COVID-19 (not recorded which).

This chain connects TRBV30 to TRBJ2-3; D might be TRBD2 (5 bases). Trimming took 1 base from V and 0 from J, leaving 14 bases between them. This CDR3 is built from 16 residues. The germline CDR1 and CDR2 sequences are GTSNPN and SVGIG (reference sequence). CDR3 region: CAWSAHLAPSTDTQYF. DNA of the CDR3: TGTGCCTGGAGTGCTCACCTAGCTCCCAGCACAGATACGCAGTATTTT.

The chain is built from TRBV7-9 and TRBJ1-2; D is uncertain. This CDR3 comprises 11 residues. V lost 5 bases, J lost 5 bases, and 6 bases lay in between. The germline V gene encodes CDR1 SEHNR and CDR2 FQNEAQ (reference sequence). CDR3 amino acids: CASSPQYGYTF. The CDR3 coding sequence is TGTGCCAGCAGCCCCCAGTATGGCTACACCTTC.

The V and J genes are TRBV28 and TRBJ2-1, with unresolved D. The germline V and J ends were trimmed by 10 bases and 9 bases, with 16 bases remaining between them. This CDR3 has 12 residues. In germline, CDR1 is MDHEN, CDR2 SYDVKM. Here the CDR3 reads CATKSSSFEQFF. The CDR3 DNA reads as TGTGCCACCAAAAGTAGTAGTTTTGAGCAGTTCTTC.

V is TRBV7-9 and J is TRBJ2-1; 9 bases are a match to TRBD2. Germline V gene lookup returns CDR1 SEHNR and CDR2 FQNEAQ (reference sequence). CDR3 length: 16 amino acids. Germline trimming cut 0 bases from V and 5 bases from J; bases unmatched to any gene: 5. CDR3 amino acids: CASSLAPGLAHNEQFF. The CDR3 coding sequence is TGTGCCAGCAGCTTAGCACCGGGACTAGCCCACAATGAGCAGTTCTTC.

The rearrangement uses TRBV5-1 and TRBJ2-7; perhaps TRBD2 as D (5 bases). CDR1 is SGHRS, CDR2 YFSETQ, per germline. V was cut by 2 bases and J by 4 bases, with 10 bases left in between. CDR3 length equals 13 residues. This chain's CDR3 is CASSLGSGYEQYF. CDR3 nucleotide sequence: TGCGCCAGCAGCTTAGGCAGCGGTTACGAGCAGTACTTC.

The table lists this clone with a count of one. The rearrangement links TRBV9 to TRBJ2-5; a weak D match, TRBD2 (6 bases). The germline gives CDR1 SGDLS, CDR2 YYNGEE. V was trimmed by 0 bases and J by 6 bases, leaving 15 bases between them. The CDR3 length is 15 residues. The CDR3 here is CASSVGGDPAQTQYF. The CDR3 region has the DNA TGTGCCAGCAGCGTAGGGGGGGACCCCGCGCAGACCCAGTACTTC.

V is TRBV7-2 and J is TRBJ1-2; 8 bases map to TRBD1. V was pared by 3 bases and J by 2 bases, with 5 bases of the junction left unmatched. This CDR3 contains 15 residues. Germline CDR1 SGHTA, CDR2 FQGNSA. In DNA form, the CDR3 reads TGTGCCAGCAGCTTTACAGGGGGTCACAACTATGGCTACACCTTC. This gives the protein CASSFTGGHNYGYTF. Looking up the rest from reference TRBV7-2 and TRBJ1-2 gives the full variable domain: GAGVSQSPSNKVTEKGKDVELRCDPISGHTALYWYRQSLGQGLEFLIYFQGNSAPDKSGLPSDRFSAERTGGSVSTLTIQRTQQEDSAVYLCASSFTGGHNYGYTFGSGTRLTVV.

This clone was recorded once. The genes are TRBV20-1 and TRBJ2-1; TRBD2 aligns across 8 bases. Germline lookup yields CDR1 DFQATT and CDR2 SNEGSKA (reference sequence). The CDR3 is made up of 16 amino acids. The V and J ends lost 6 bases and 1 base, in that order; junction bases with no gene match: 11. DNA of the CDR3: TGCAGTGCCAGTTCATCGGCGGGAGGATCCTACAATGAGCAGTTCTTC. This sequence encodes CSASSSAGGSYNEQFF.

The rearrangement uses TRBV30 and TRBJ1-4; D remains unclear. With 0 bases removed from V and 5 bases from J, the gap between germline ends came to 10 bases. Germline assignment: CDR1 GTSNPN and CDR2 SVGIG (reference sequence). The CDR3 is 14 residues long. The CDR3 DNA reads TGTGCCTGGAGTGTGGAGCCCGGGAATGAAAAACTGTTTTTT. Protein product: CAWSVEPGNEKLFF.

The count of this clone is one. J is TRBJ2-7 and V is TRBV28, with D unclear. V lost 7 bases, J lost 5 bases, and 18 bases lay in between. Per germline, CDR1 MDHEN and CDR2 SYDVKM. The CDR3 covers 14 residues. CDR3 amino acids: CASTPEAFRHEQYF. In DNA form, the CDR3 reads TGTGCCAGCACCCCCGAGGCCTTTCGCCACGAGCAGTACTTC.

This sequence joins TRBV28 and TRBJ2-1, with TRBD2 matching over 7 bases. Trimming removed 6 bases from V and 10 bases from J; junction bases left unmatched: 12. The CDR3 is 14 amino acids. The germline V gene encodes CDR1 MDHEN and CDR2 SYDVKM. This CDR3 reads CASSLPRGGREQFF. DNA of the CDR3: TGTGCCAGCAGCTTGCCGAGGGGCGGGAGAGAGCAGTTCTTC.

Comments on this clone: The junction shows a germline mismatch at one end, possibly a read error. The chain uses TRBV7-7 and TRBJ2-3; TRBD2 matches 10 bases. Per germline, CDR1 SSHAT and CDR2 FNYEAQ (reference sequence). The CDR3 covers 15 residues. The DNA for the CDR3 is TGTGCTAGCAGCTTAGGGACTAGCGGCACAGATACGCAGTATTTT. It is translated as CASSLGTSGTDTQYF.

There are a few counts of this clone. V and J are TRBV5-4 and TRBJ2-1; D remains unclear. Germline V gene data show CDR1 as SGHNT and CDR2 as YYREEE (reference sequence). The CDR3 has 15 amino acids. Between the trimmed V and J ends, which lost 0 bases and 2 bases, there was a span of 9 bases. CDR3 residues: CASSLGAITYNEQFF. CDR3 DNA sequence: TGTGCCAGCAGCTTGGGGGCGATCACCTACAATGAGCAGTTCTTC.

This chain joins TRBV6-1 and TRBJ1-5, with 9 positions matching TRBD1. V lost 6 bases to trimming and J lost 3 bases; unmatched junction nucleotides: 9. The CDR3 loop spans 16 amino acids. CDR1 and CDR2 from the germline V gene are MNHNS and SASEGT. The CDR3 sequence is CASREQGAAINQPQHF. In DNA, the CDR3 is TGTGCCAGCAGGGAACAGGGGGCTGCCATCAATCAGCCCCAGCATTTT.

The chain combines TRBV7-2 with TRBJ2-4, with 14 bases identical to TRBD2. V was clipped by 5 bases and J by 7 bases; unmatched bases: 7. This CDR3 is built from 16 residues. Germline loops: CDR1 SGHTA, CDR2 FQGNSA. The CDR3 loop reads CASSASGTSGSNIQYF. The CDR3 DNA sequence: TGTGCCAGCAGCGCATCCGGGACTAGCGGGAGTAACATTCAGTACTTC.